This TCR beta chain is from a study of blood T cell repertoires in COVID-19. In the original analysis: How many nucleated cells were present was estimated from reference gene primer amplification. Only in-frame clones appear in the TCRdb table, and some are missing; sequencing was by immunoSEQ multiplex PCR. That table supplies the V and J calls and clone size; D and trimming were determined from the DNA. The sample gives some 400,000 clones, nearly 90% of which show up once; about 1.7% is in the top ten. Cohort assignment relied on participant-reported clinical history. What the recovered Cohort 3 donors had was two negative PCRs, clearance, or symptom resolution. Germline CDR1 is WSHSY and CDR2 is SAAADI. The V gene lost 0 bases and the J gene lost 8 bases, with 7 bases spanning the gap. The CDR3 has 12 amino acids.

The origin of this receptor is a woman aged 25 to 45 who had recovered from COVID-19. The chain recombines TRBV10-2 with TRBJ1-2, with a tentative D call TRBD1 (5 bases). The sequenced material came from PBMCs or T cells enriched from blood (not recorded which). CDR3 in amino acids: CASSESTAGYTF. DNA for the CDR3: TGCGCCAGCAGTGAGTCGACAGCCGGCTACACCTTC.